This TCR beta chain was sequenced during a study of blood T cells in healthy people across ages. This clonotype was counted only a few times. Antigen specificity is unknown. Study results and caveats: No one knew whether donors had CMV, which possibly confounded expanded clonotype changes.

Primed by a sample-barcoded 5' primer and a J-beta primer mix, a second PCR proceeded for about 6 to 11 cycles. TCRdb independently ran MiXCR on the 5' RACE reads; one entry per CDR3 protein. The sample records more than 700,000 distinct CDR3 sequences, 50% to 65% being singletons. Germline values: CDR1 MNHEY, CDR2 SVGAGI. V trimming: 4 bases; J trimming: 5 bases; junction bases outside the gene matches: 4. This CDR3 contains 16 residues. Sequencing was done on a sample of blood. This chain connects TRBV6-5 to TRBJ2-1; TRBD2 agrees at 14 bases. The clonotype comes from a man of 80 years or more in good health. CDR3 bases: TGTGCCAGCAGTTTCGGACTAGCGGGAGGCGACAATGAGCAGTTCTTC. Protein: CASSFGLAGGDNEQFF.